The 5 T cell receptor beta chains listed next were all sequenced from one sample in a study of blood T cell repertoires in COVID-19. Generated by immunoSEQ multiplex PCR, the TCRdb table keeps only in-frame clones and is missing some. Altogether 430,000 or so clones are present, 85% to 90% being singletons, with the ten largest covering 0.8% to 1%. Sequenced material: peripheral blood. The receptors come from a young man with COVID-19, enrolled during active disease.

This sequence joins TRBV9 and TRBJ2-3, with TRBD2 matching over 11 bases. J lost 1 base, V lost 0 bases, and 4 bases had no gene match. This CDR3 comprises 17 residues. The germline gives CDR1 SGDLS, CDR2 YYNGEE. The CDR3 sequence is CASSVALTSGGTDTQYF. As DNA, the CDR3 is TGTGCCAGCAGCGTAGCTTTGACTAGCGGGGGCACAGATACGCAGTATTTT.

J is TRBJ2-1 and V is TRBV10-2; 10 nucleotides match TRBD2. CDR1 and CDR2 (germline): WSHSY, SAAADI. The CDR3 is 15 residues long. The V and J ends lost 5 bases and 8 bases, in that order; junction bases with no gene match: 9. The CDR3 nucleotides are TGCGCCAGCAGTCTAGCCCAGCGGGGGGGCCATGAGCAGTTCTTC. As protein: CASSLAQRGGHEQFF.

This sequence joins TRBV10-2 and TRBJ2-2, with D perhaps matching TRBD1 (5 bases). The CDR3 consists of 16 residues. The germline V gene encodes CDR1 WSHSY and CDR2 SAAADI. Trimming took off 2 bases at V and 2 bases at J, with 12 bases between the two ends. Written as DNA, the CDR3 is TGCGCCAGCAGTGAGCAGGGTTTCGGAAACACCGGGGAGCTGTTTTTT. Its translation is CASSEQGFGNTGELFF.

This chain links TRBV10-2 with TRBJ2-2, with 8 bases matching TRBD2. This CDR3 has 19 amino acids. V dropped 5 bases and J dropped 4; count of bases not matched to a gene: 18. Per germline, CDR1 WSHSY and CDR2 SAAADI. The CDR3 DNA is TGCGCCAGCAGTTCTCCCGTCGGGGGGGCGCATCGTTCCACCGGGGAGCTGTTTTTT. This translates into CASSSPVGGAHRSTGELFF.

This clone was seen just once. The gene calls are TRBV5-4 and TRBJ2-7; weak D call: TRBD1 (6 bases). Per germline, CDR1 SGHNT and CDR2 YYREEE (reference sequence). CDR3 length: 15 residues. V lost 2 bases and J lost 3, with 15 bases in between. CDR3 in amino acids: CASSFVGTSNYEQYF. The CDR3 DNA reads TGTGCCAGCAGCTTTGTCGGGACAAGTAACTACGAGCAGTACTTC.